Below, 18 T cell receptor beta chains from the same sample are listed, as sequenced in a study of response to subunit inactivated influenza vaccine. TCRdb reprocessed the RT-PCR reads via MiXCR and lists one record per CDR3 protein. The sample lists hundreds of thousands of distinct CDR3 sequences; 10% to 12% were seen once. These data also featured in a second study, about T cells expressing NK-cell markers. This second study notes: With UMIs, 5'RACE template switching was used to make TCR beta cDNA.

The sample in question was PBMCs from blood, obtained on the day of vaccination. The receptors derive from a man aged 50-60 years who received an inactivated influenza vaccine.

This clonotype showed up just a few times. This chain links TRBV27 with TRBJ2-5, with 9 bases that match TRBD1. V lost 2 bases and J lost 6; bases outside the gene matches: 10. The CDR3 sequence is 16 residues long. Per germline, CDR1 MNHEY and CDR2 SMNVEV (reference sequence). The CDR3 DNA is TGTGCCAGCAGTTTAACGCGTGACAGGGGGATGCAGACCCAGTACTTC. Its translation: CASSLTRDRGMQTQYF.

This clonotype was counted only a few times. The V and J genes are TRBV5-6 and TRBJ2-5; 12 nucleotides line up with TRBD1. V was pared by 0 bases and J by 5 bases, with 5 bases of the junction left unmatched. This CDR3 is built from 16 residues. Germline CDR1 is SGHDT and CDR2 is YYEEEE. The CDR3 reads CASSLGGTGGLETQYF. CDR3 DNA sequence: TGTGCCAGCAGCTTGGGAGGGACAGGGGGCTTGGAGACCCAGTACTTC. Variable domain in full (rest from reference TRBV5-6 and TRBJ2-5): DAGVTQSPTHLIKTRGQQVTLRCSPKSGHDTVSWYQQALGQGPQFIFQYYEEEERQRGNFPDRFSGHQFPNYSSELNVNALLLGDSALYLCASSLGGTGGLETQYFGPGTRLLVL.

This clonotype appeared many times. J is TRBJ2-2 and V is TRBV15; TRBD2 aligns across 8 bases. The V segment lost 4 bases and the J segment 5 bases; nucleotides outside the gene matches: 6. The V gene's germline CDR1 is LNHNV and CDR2 YYDKDF (reference sequence). The CDR3 contains 15 residues. This CDR3 reads CATSNGLAETGELFF. As DNA, the CDR3 is TGTGCCACCAGCAACGGACTAGCTGAGACCGGGGAGCTGTTTTTT. The full variable domain, completed using reference TRBV15 and TRBJ2-2, is DAMVIQNPRYQVTQFGKPVTLSCSQTLNHNVMYWYQQKSSQAPKLLFHYYDKDFNNEADTPDNFQSRRPNTSFCFLDIRSPGLGDTAMYLCATSNGLAETGELFFGEGSRLTVL.

The chain employs TRBV9 and TRBJ2-2; D unclear. Germline CDR1 reads SGDLS; CDR2 reads YYNGEE. The CDR3 runs 14 residues. Trimming took off 6 bases at V and 1 base at J, with 10 bases between the two ends. CDR3 DNA sequence: TGTGCCAGCAATGGGGAAATGAACACCGGGGAGCTGTTTTTT. Amino acids: CASNGEMNTGELFF. The entire variable domain, with the rest obtained from reference TRBV9 and TRBJ2-2, is as follows: DSGVTQTPKHLITATGQRVTLRCSPRSGDLSVYWYQQSLDQGLQFLIQYYNGEERAKGNILERFSAQQFPDLHSELNLSSLELGDSALYFCASNGEMNTGELFFGEGSRLTVL.

The rearrangement uses TRBV5-6 and TRBJ2-7, with 11 bases that match TRBD2. V gave up 3 bases and J gave up 6 bases; unmatched junction bases: 5. The CDR3 is 14 amino acids. Germline loops: CDR1 SGHDT, CDR2 YYEEEE. The CDR3 sequence: CASSSLAGVVEQYF. The CDR3 DNA reads as TGTGCCAGCAGCTCACTAGCGGGAGTTGTCGAGCAGTACTTC.

The rearrangement links TRBV11-2 to TRBJ2-3, with D possibly TRBD2 on 6 matching bases. This CDR3 is built from 13 residues. Trimming pared 8 bases from V and 8 bases from J, leaving 17 bases between. The V gene's germline CDR1 is SGHAT and CDR2 FQNNGV. CDR3 protein: CASDRAGYGTQYF. CDR3 bases: TGTGCCAGCGATCGGGCGGGGTACGGTACGCAGTATTTT. Full variable domain (missing parts from reference TRBV11-2 and TRBJ2-3): EAGVAQSPRYKIIEKRQSVAFWCNPISGHATLYWYQQILGQGPKLLIQFQNNGVVDDSQLPKDRFSAERLKGVDSTLKIQPAKLEDSAVYLCASDRAGYGTQYFGPGTRLTVL.

This clonotype was observed a handful of times. The CDR3 loop reads CSGTTRGGAGELFF. The CDR3 region has the DNA TGCAGCGGCACCACTAGAGGGGGTGCCGGGGAGCTGTTTTTT. The V and J genes are TRBV29-1 and TRBJ2-2; a possible D gene is TRBD1 (6 bases). The V gene lost 7 bases and the J gene lost 6 bases, with 18 bases spanning the gap. Germline CDR1 is SQVTM and CDR2 is ANQGSEA. CDR3 length: 14 residues.

This sequence joins TRBV28 and TRBJ1-1; no firm D call. The CDR3 has 12 residues. Germline CDR1 and CDR2: MDHEN and SYDVKM. V dropped 1 base and J dropped 4 bases, with 4 bases sitting between them. The CDR3: CASSLYTTEAFF. As DNA, the CDR3 is TGTGCCAGCAGTTTATATACCACTGAAGCTTTCTTT.

Only a few counts were recorded for this clonotype. The chain has TRBV5-1 and TRBJ2-1, with 14 nucleotides matching TRBD2. Germline V gene data show CDR1 as SGHRS and CDR2 as YFSETQ. V was pared by 4 bases and J by 6 bases, with 6 bases of the junction left unmatched. The CDR3 is made up of 16 amino acids. The CDR3 loop is CASSVGLAGAGNEQFF. The CDR3 DNA sequence: TGCGCCAGCAGCGTGGGACTAGCGGGAGCGGGCAATGAGCAGTTCTTC. Full variable domain (missing parts from reference TRBV5-1 and TRBJ2-1): KAGVTQTPRYLIKTRGQQVTLSCSPISGHRSVSWYQQTPGQGLQFLFEYFSETQRNKGNFPGRFSGRQFSNSRSEMNVSTLELGDSALYLCASSVGLAGAGNEQFFGPGTRLTVL.

This clonotype turned up a few times. This chain connects TRBV13 to TRBJ2-3; unclear D gene. Per the germline V gene, CDR1 is PRHDT and CDR2 is FYEKMQ (reference sequence). Trimming removed 2 bases at V and 5 bases at J, with 8 bases between. The CDR3 spans 13 residues. CDR3 bases: TGTGCCAGCAGCTTATCCTGGAGAGATACGCAGTATTTT. Translating it yields CASSLSWRDTQYF.

The table lists this clonotype with many counts. This chain uses TRBV7-3 with TRBJ2-3; 13 nucleotides match TRBD2. CDR3 length: 16 amino acids. Unmatched junction bases numbered 4, after V lost 2 bases and J lost 5 bases. Per the germline V gene, CDR1 is SGHTA and CDR2 is FQGTGA. CDR3 loop: CASSLGLAGVVDTQYF. CDR3 nucleotide sequence: TGTGCCAGCAGCTTAGGACTAGCGGGAGTTGTAGATACGCAGTATTTT.

This clonotype was found a few times. V gene TRBV28 combines with J gene TRBJ2-7; no firm D call. V was pared by 8 bases and J by 0 bases, with 8 bases between. The CDR3 runs to 12 residues. In germline, CDR1 is MDHEN, CDR2 SYDVKM. This CDR3 reads CASGVSSYEQYF. As DNA, the CDR3 is TGTGCCAGCGGGGTAAGCTCCTACGAGCAGTACTTC.

J is TRBJ2-1 and V is TRBV3-1; 10 bases map to TRBD2. Trimming took 2 bases from V and 4 from J; bases not matched to a gene: 2. The CDR3 spans 15 residues. CDR1 and CDR2 from the germline V gene are LGHDT and YNNKEL (reference sequence). CDR3: CASSQQLAGYNEQFF. The CDR3 nucleotides are TGTGCCAGCAGCCAACAACTAGCGGGATACAATGAGCAGTTCTTC.

This clonotype was found many times. This chain joins TRBV28 and TRBJ1-5, with no clear D. The CDR3 is 14 residues long. Trimming cost V 5 bases and J 1 base, with 9 bases left between them. CDR1 is MDHEN and CDR2 is SYDVKM in the germline V gene. The CDR3 DNA follows: TGTGCCAGCAGTCCGACGGGGAGCAATCAGCCCCAGCATTTT. It encodes CASSPTGSNQPQHF.

This sequence joins TRBV18 and TRBJ2-7; D possibly corresponds to TRBD1 (5 bases). This CDR3 spans 14 amino acids. Germline V gene data show CDR1 as KGHSH and CDR2 as LQKENI. V dropped 6 bases and J dropped 2 bases, with 14 bases sitting between them. CDR3: CASSQTQATYEQYF. The CDR3 DNA follows: TGTGCCAGCTCGCAAACACAGGCTACCTACGAGCAGTACTTC.

The table lists this clonotype with a few counts. V and J are TRBV12-3 or TRBV12-4 and TRBJ2-1; D is uncertain. Trimming took off 1 base at V and 7 bases at J, with 5 bases between the two ends. The CDR3 sequence is 12 residues long. CDR3 protein: CASSLDANEQFF. CDR3 nucleotides: TGTGCCAGCAGTTTAGATGCAAATGAGCAGTTCTTC.

This CDR3 is CASSQEVDKTYEQYF. CDR3 DNA: TGTGCCAGCAGCCAAGAGGTGGACAAAACCTACGAGCAGTACTTC. The chain has TRBV4-2 and TRBJ2-7; perhaps TRBD1 as D (5 bases). This CDR3 contains 15 residues. V lost 0 bases, J lost 2 bases, and 11 bases lay in between. Per germline, CDR1 LGHNA and CDR2 YNFKEQ.

The genes are TRBV20-1 and TRBJ2-1; 10 positions match TRBD2. Trimming took 1 base from V and 1 from J; bases not matched to a gene: 4. The CDR3 spans 16 residues. CDR1 is DFQATT, CDR2 SNEGSKA, per germline (reference sequence). CDR3 in amino acids: CSARGAGGGSYNEQFF. DNA for the CDR3: TGCAGTGCTAGAGGAGCGGGAGGGGGGTCCTACAATGAGCAGTTCTTC.